Each of the 12 T cell receptor beta chains below was sequenced from the same sample in a study of identical twins. Each CDR3 protein is one row after TCRdb ran MiXCR on the 5' RACE reads. The sample lists hundreds of thousands of distinct CDR3 sequences, over 9% occurring once. This same sample was also part of a study on yellow fever vaccine responses in identical twins.

The material sequenced was PBMCs. Receptors originate from a woman between 18 and 30 years old in good health.

In its sample, this clonotype was seen a few times. CDR3 amino acids: CASSERRGRGTGELFF. The CDR3 DNA reads as TGTGCCAGCAGTGAAAGGCGCGGGAGAGGAACCGGGGAGCTGTTTTTT. The J gene is TRBJ2-2, the V gene TRBV2; 7 nucleotides agree with TRBD2. The CDR3 length is 16 residues. V trimming: 2 bases; J trimming: 5 bases; junction bases outside the gene matches: 8. Germline loops: CDR1 SNHLY, CDR2 FYNNEI.

V and J are TRBV5-6 and TRBJ2-5; 7 bases are a match to TRBD2. The CDR3 contains 16 residues. The V and J ends lost 1 base and 2 bases, in that order; junction bases with no gene match: 8. CDR1 is SGHDT and CDR2 is YYEEEE in the germline V gene. Here the CDR3 reads CASSLLTPSGQETQYF. As DNA, the CDR3 is TGTGCCAGCAGCTTGCTGACTCCTAGCGGACAAGAGACCCAGTACTTC.

This chain connects TRBV10-2 to TRBJ2-3; D is uncertain. The V gene's germline CDR1 is WSHSY and CDR2 SAAADI. Trimming removed 1 base at V and 3 bases at J, with 17 bases between. The CDR3 spans 17 residues. Written as DNA, the CDR3 is TGCGCCAGCAGTGAGTTTTCCGACATAGATTTTACAGATACGCAGTATTTT. This gives the protein CASSEFSDIDFTDTQYF.

The rearrangement links TRBV20-1 to TRBJ1-1; D is unresolved. Germline values: CDR1 DFQATT, CDR2 SNEGSKA (reference sequence). V lost 5 bases to trimming and J lost 4 bases, with 11 bases between them. The CDR3 has 12 amino acids. CDR3 protein: CSAPDLTTEAFF. CDR3 nucleotides: TGCAGTGCTCCAGACCTAACCACTGAAGCTTTCTTT.

This clonotype has at least ten counts. This chain uses TRBV27 with TRBJ2-3, with 8 positions matching TRBD1. Germline V CDR1 and CDR2: MNHEY, SMNVEV (reference sequence). The V and J ends lost 4 bases and 3 bases, in that order; junction bases with no gene match: 6. This CDR3 spans 15 amino acids. The DNA for the CDR3 is TGTGCCAGCAGTTCCCGACAGGGGAGGACAGATACGCAGTATTTT. Encoded protein: CASSSRQGRTDTQYF.

This clonotype has more than one count but fewer than ten. The chain links TRBV7-7 to TRBJ2-5; D tentatively fits TRBD1 or TRBD2 (5 bases each). V lost 5 bases, J lost 1 base, and 14 bases lay in between. Looked up from germline, CDR1 is SSHAT and CDR2 is FNYEAQ (reference sequence). This CDR3 has 15 amino acids. In DNA, the CDR3 is TGTGCCAGCAGCACTGGAATGGGACCCCAAGAGACCCAGTACTTC. Its translation: CASSTGMGPQETQYF.

To note about this clonotype: Since no conserved phenylalanine or tryptophan closes the CDR3, a read error is the likely cause. This chain uses TRBV4-1 with TRBJ2-5; no clear D. The CDR3 has 17 amino acids. Trimming removed 0 bases from V and 0 bases from J, with 14 bases in between. The germline V gene encodes CDR1 MGHRA and CDR2 YSYEKL. The CDR3 DNA reads TGCGCCAGCAGCCAAGATAGAGCAGCTGTGTACCAAGAGACCCAGTACCTC. Translated: CASSQDRAAVYQETQYL.

In this sample, this clonotype turned up a few times. The chain uses TRBV27 and TRBJ2-1, with 8 bases matching TRBD2. Germline loops: CDR1 MNHEY, CDR2 SMNVEV (reference sequence). V was pared by 7 bases and J by 7 bases, with 12 bases of the junction left unmatched. The CDR3 is 15 amino acids. CDR3 residues: CASTYLSGDLNEQFF. Here the CDR3 DNA reads TGTGCCAGCACCTACCTTAGCGGGGACTTAAATGAGCAGTTCTTC.

There are a few counts of this clonotype. The V and J genes are TRBV7-9 and TRBJ2-7, with 8 nucleotides matching TRBD1. This CDR3 has 15 amino acids. With 1 base clipped from V and 7 bases from J, the junction kept 9 bases outside the gene matches. The germline gives CDR1 SEHNR, CDR2 FQNEAQ (reference sequence). The CDR3 here is CASSLVGTGESEQYV. In nucleotides, the CDR3 is TGTGCCAGCAGCTTAGTTGGGACAGGCGAGAGTGAGCAGTACGTC.

Many counts were recorded for this clonotype. The chain joins TRBV12-3 or TRBV12-4 to TRBJ1-1, with TRBD1 as a possible D gene (5 bases). V lost 5 bases, J lost 0 bases, and 10 bases lay in between. This CDR3 has 14 residues. CDR3 loop: CASSMGQLNTEAFF. CDR3 nucleotides: TGTGCCAGCAGTATGGGGCAGCTGAACACTGAAGCTTTCTTT.

This clonotype was recorded many times. J is TRBJ2-1 and V is TRBV12-3 or TRBV12-4; D uncertain. This CDR3 region has 13 residues. V dropped 0 bases and J dropped 6 bases, with 6 bases sitting between them. The CDR3 spells CASSLAQSNEQFF. The DNA for the CDR3 is TGTGCCAGCAGTTTAGCCCAGTCCAATGAGCAGTTCTTC.

The chain links TRBV5-1 to TRBJ2-1, with 14 nucleotides matching TRBD2. CDR3 length: 16 amino acids. J was trimmed by 9 bases and V by 1 base; bases with no gene match: 6. Germline V gives CDR1 SGHRS, CDR2 YFSETQ. CDR3 bases: TGCGCCAGCAGCTTGTTTCCGACTAGCGGGAGGGGTGAGCAGTTCTTC. This sequence encodes CASSLFPTSGRGEQFF.